This T cell receptor beta chain was sequenced for a study of molecular identifiers for immune sequencing clone quantification (dated by TCRdb to between 2018 and 2020). About the investigation overall: For a replicate experiment, the RNA from either 20,000 or 100,000 naive CD8 T cells was divided into five aliquots, and four of those aliquots went on to sequencing. CD8 T cells were used in a methods study to benchmark molecular-identifier clustering-based TCR repertoire sequencing (MIDCIRS) and TCR RNA copy counting. Overall study outcomes, separate from this receptor: Spiked-in Jurkat TCR RNA (roughly 10 copies' worth), which is not part of the donor repertoire, was contained in the naive libraries. In CMV-specific effector cells, clones with more than 20 RNA copies contained over 97% of molecules, whereas in naive cells such clones contained under 1% of molecules. When barcode sub-clustering was left out, chimeric consensus sequences inflated TCR diversity, with chimeras reaching as high as 47%. Approximately 3.1 recovered TCR RNA copies per cell were obtained by modeling, versus approximately 10 by digital PCR, implying a capture efficiency of 30% to 35%. Even against a background of one million naive CD8 T cells, spiked-in Jurkat TCR RNA amounting to a single cell's worth was reported to be detectable. Highly expanded clone sizes could be underestimated because identical TCR molecules may share a barcode.

As regards this clonotype: What antigen it recognizes has not been identified. No per-base quality is available; no much larger clone lies one base away.

Libraries were constructed by PCR. The data were produced on an Illumina HiSeq 4000. Bulk TCR libraries were generated as previously described, with the TCR primers listed in Table S5 used. Total RNA was purified with the Qiagen AllPrep DNA/RNA kit. Before analysis, reads from multiple sequencing runs of one library were combined. In the source study's methods: Only reads with exact TCR constant sequence were kept, trimmed to 150 nt, and grouped by their 12-nt molecular barcodes. Within each barcode group, reads were sub-clustered at a 15% Levenshtein threshold, and quality-weighted consensus sequences were built per RNA molecule. Non-functional sequences were filtered out, along with any lower-count sequence sitting one edit away from another sequence. Based on fitting two negative binomial distributions, any barcode sub-cluster with under 20% of the maximum read count was discarded. TCRdb took the public reads, trimmed them with fastp at Q25, ran MiXCR for clone calling and kept in-frame beta chains. Rows matching on CDR3 protein sequence are summarized as one entry with the most common DNA and genes. The V and J calls and clone size are TCRdb's, not the authors'. The sample table records hundreds of thousands of distinct CDR3 sequences; 15% to 20% of these occur just once. The ten biggest clones cover about 0.9% of the sample.

Libraries of naive CD8 T cells were built from approximately 20,000 to 980,000 sorted cells, with 10%, 30% or 50% of the purified RNA used. Naive CD8 T cells, defined as CD8+CD4-CCR7+CD45RA+, were FACS-sorted into RLT Plus buffer on a BD FACSAria II. To test detection sensitivity, Jurkat RNA equivalent to ten TCR copies was spiked into samples of about 19,000-1,000,000 naive CD8 T cells. Enrichment of CD8 T cells was done with RosetteSep CD8+ T Cell Enrichment Cocktail plus Ficoll-Paque, and ACK red cell lysis came afterward. The CDR1 and CDR2 encoded by the germline V gene (reference sequence) are MNHEY and SMNVEV. V and J are truncated by 3 bases and 2 bases respectively, leaving an intervening sequence of 12 bases. The CDR3 starts with the cysteine, ends with the phenylalanine, and has 15 residues. Here the CDR3 DNA is all that survives: 45 bases in frame from base 1.

Source material: naive CD8+ T cells from blood, with Jurkat cell RNA spiked in. In light of the paper, this sample's cell subset or site label describes: FACS-sorted CD8+CD4-CCR7+CD45RA+ naive T cells. This TCR was sampled from a human donor in good health. Some libraries in this study had Jurkat cell RNA spiked in. Recombination connected TRBV27 to TRBJ2-3; the D segment cannot be called with confidence. The CDR3 region: CASSFTAAITDTQYF. The DNA reads as follows: TGTGCCAGCAGTTTTACTGCGGCTATCACAGATACGCAGTATTTT.